This T cell receptor (beta chain) was captured by sequencing in a study of radiotherapy plus CTLA-4 blockade in lung cancer. Study-wide background: More than 15% of enrolled patients responded objectively, and approximately 30% had disease control.

Patients had chemo-refractory metastatic non-small-cell lung cancer and received focal radiation plus CTLA-4 blockade that used ipilimumab. General study points: Once radiotherapy plus ipilimumab had been given, TCR clones derived from tumor expanded in blood. Early clonal dynamics of blood T cells, together with interferon-beta, were reported as the best response predictor.

Notes on this clone: Its antigen is not known.

Measured with immunoSEQ multiplex PCR; TCRdb has only the in-frame clones, and not every one. The sample has more than 80,000 clones, over 75% seen once. The clonotype originates from a human donor with non-small cell lung cancer that progressed on radiotherapy plus ipilimumab. Some clones in this sample may be carry-over from other donors' samples. Here the sequenced sample was peripheral blood, taken from a patient treated with radiotherapy plus ipilimumab.

The CDR3 nucleotides are TGCGCCAGCAGCTTGGGTAACGGGGCTGAAGCTTTCTTT. It yields the protein CASSLGNGAEAFF. V gene TRBV5-1 combines with J gene TRBJ1-1; D is unresolved. CDR1 and CDR2 (germline): SGHRS, YFSETQ. The CDR3 runs 13 residues. The V end was cut by 0 bases, the J end by 6 bases, with 9 bases between.